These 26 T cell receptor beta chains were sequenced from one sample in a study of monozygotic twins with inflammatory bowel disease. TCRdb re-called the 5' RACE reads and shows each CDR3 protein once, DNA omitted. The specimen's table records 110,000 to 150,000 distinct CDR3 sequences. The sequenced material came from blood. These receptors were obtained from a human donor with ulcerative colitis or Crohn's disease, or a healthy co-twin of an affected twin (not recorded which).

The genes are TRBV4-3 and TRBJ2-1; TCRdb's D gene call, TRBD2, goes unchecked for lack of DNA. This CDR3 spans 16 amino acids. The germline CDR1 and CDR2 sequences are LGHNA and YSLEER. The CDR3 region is CASSQVSGRAGNEQFF.

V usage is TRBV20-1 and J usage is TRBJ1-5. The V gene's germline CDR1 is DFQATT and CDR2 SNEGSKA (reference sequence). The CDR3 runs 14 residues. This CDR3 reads CSAAQDYSNQPQHF.

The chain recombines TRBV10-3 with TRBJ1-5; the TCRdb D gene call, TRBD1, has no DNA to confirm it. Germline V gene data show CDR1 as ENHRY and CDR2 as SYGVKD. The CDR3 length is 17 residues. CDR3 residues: CAISESSKQGTHQPQHF.

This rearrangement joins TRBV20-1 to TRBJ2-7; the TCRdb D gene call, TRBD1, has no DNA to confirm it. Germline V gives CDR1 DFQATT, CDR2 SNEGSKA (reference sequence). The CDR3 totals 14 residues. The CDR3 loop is CSALGLANSYEQYF.

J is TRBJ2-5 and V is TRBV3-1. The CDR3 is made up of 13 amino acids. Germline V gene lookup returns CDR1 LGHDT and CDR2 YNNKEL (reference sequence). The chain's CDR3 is CASSPVGIETQYF.

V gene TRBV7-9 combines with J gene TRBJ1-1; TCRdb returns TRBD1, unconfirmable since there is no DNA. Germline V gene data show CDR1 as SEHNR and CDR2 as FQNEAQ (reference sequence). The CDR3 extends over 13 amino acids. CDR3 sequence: CASIEGLNTEAFF.

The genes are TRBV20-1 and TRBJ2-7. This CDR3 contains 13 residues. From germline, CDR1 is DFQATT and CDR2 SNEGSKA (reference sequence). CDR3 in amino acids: CSVSAVVTYEQYF.

The CDR3 protein is CASSQVRVEDTGELFF. V usage is TRBV3-1 and J usage is TRBJ2-2; TCRdb's D gene call, TRBD2, goes unchecked for lack of DNA. CDR1 and CDR2 from the germline V gene are LGHDT and YNNKEL (reference sequence). The CDR3 totals 16 residues.

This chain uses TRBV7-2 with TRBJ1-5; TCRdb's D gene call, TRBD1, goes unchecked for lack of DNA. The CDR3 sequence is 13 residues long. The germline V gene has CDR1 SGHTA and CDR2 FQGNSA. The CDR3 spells CASGQGGAQPQHF.

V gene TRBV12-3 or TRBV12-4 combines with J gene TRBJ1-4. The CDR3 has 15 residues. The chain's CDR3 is CASSHGPEVNEKLFF.

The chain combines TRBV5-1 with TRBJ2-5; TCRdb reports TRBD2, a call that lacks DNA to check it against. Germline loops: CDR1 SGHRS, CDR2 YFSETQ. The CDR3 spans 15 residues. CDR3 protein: CASSLLGSQRETQYF.

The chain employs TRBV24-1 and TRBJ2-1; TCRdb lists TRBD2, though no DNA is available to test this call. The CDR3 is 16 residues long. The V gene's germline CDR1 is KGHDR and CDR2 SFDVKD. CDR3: CATSDSSGRTYNEQFF.

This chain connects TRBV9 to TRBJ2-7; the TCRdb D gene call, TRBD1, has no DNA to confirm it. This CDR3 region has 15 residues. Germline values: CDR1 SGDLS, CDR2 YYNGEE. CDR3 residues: CASSVDGASRYEQYF.

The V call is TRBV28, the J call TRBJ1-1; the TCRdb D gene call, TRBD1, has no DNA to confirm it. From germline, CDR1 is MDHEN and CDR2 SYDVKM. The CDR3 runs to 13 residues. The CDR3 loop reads CASSIPGVTEAFF.

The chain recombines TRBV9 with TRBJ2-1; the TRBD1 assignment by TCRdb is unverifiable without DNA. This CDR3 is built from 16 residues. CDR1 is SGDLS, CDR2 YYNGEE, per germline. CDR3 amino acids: CASSGIQGISYNEQFF.

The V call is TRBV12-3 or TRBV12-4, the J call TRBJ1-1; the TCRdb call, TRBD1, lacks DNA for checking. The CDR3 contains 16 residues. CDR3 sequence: CASSSPGGGVNTEAFF.

This CDR3 is CANSQGRGEQYF. The chain employs TRBV5-1 and TRBJ2-7; the TCRdb D gene call, TRBD1, has no DNA to confirm it. This CDR3 has 12 residues. The germline V gene encodes CDR1 SGHRS and CDR2 YFSETQ.

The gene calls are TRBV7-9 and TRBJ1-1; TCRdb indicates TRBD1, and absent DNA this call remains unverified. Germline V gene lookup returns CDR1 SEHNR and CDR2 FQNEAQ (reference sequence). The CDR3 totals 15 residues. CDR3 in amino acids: CASSLGGAGTTEAFF.

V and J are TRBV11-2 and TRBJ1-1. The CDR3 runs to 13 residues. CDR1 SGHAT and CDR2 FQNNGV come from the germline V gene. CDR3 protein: CASSLWENTEAFF.

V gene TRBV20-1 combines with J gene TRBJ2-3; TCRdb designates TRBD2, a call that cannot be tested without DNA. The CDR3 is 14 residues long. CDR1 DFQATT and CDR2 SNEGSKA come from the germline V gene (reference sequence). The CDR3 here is CSARSSGSDVTHYF.

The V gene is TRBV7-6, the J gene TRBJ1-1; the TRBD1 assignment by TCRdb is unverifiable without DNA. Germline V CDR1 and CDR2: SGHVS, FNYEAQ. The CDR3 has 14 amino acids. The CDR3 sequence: CASSFTGLRTEAFF.

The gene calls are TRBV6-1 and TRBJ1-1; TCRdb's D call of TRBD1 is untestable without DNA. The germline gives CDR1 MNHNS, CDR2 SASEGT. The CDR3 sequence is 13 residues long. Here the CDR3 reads CASSEATGTEAFF.

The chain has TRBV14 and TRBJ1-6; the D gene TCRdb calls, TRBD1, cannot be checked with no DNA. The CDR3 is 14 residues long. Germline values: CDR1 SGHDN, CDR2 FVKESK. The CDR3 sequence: CASSMTDYNSPLHF.

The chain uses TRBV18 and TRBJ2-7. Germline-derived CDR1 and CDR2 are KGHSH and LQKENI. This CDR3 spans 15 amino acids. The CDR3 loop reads CASSPYRDISYEQYF.

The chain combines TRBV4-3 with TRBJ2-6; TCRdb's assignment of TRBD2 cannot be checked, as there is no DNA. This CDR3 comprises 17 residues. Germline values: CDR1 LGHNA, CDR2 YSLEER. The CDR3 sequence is CASSQEEGSPGANVLTF.

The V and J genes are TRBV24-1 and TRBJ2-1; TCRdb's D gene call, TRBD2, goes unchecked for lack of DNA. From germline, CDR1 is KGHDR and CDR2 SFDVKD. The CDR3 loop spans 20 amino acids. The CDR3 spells CATSDLRVRDGIRSYNEQFF.